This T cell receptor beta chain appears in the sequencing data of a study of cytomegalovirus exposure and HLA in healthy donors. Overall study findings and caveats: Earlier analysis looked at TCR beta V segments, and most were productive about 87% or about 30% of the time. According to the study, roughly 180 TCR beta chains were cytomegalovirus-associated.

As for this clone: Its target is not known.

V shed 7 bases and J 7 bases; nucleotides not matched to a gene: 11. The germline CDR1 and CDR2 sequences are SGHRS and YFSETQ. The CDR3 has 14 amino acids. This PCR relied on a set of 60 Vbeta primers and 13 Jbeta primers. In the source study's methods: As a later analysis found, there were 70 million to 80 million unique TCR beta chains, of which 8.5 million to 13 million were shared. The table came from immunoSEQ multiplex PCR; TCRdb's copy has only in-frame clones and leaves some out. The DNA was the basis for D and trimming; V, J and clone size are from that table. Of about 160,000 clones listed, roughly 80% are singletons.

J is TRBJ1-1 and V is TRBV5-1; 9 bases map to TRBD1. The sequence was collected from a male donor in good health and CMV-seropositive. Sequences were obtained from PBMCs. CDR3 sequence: CASGTTGGGGEAFF. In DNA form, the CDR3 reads TGCGCCAGCGGAACGACAGGGGGAGGAGGTGAAGCTTTCTTT.